This note documents a single TCR beta chain sequence. Assay: immunoSEQ multiplex PCR; the TCRdb copy retains only in-frame clones and omits some. The sample has around 87,000 clones, roughly 90% seen once. V was trimmed by 5 bases and J by 2 bases, leaving 13 bases between them. Germline V gene data show CDR1 as MNHEY and CDR2 as SVGAGI. This CDR3 has 15 amino acids. This sample is drawn from a study of blood T cell repertoires in COVID-19. Sequencing was performed on peripheral blood. This clonotype was obtained from a human donor with active COVID-19. The donor label of this sample is uncertain. The rearrangement uses TRBV6-5 and TRBJ1-3; D is uncertain. In nucleotides, the CDR3 is TGTGCCAGCAGTCTCCGAGAGGCGGCTGGAAACACCATATATTTT. Its translation: CASSLREAAGNTIYF.